The 24 T cell receptor beta chains presented below share a single source sample, sequenced in a study of OX40 agonist ivuxolimab in advanced cancers. Profiling relied on immunoSEQ multiplex PCR, and the TCRdb table lists in-frame clones only, not all of them. The table records approximately 75,000 clones, more than 90% of them present only once. Sequencing used CD4+ or CD8+ T cells sorted from blood, obtained in a trial of the OX40 agonist ivuxolimab. Receptors originate from an adult with an advanced solid tumor such as melanoma, head and neck, liver or kidney cancer.

The J gene is TRBJ2-7, the V gene TRBV29-1, with 11 bases that match TRBD1. The V segment lost 1 base and the J segment 6 bases; nucleotides outside the gene matches: 5. Germline CDR1 reads SQVTM; CDR2 reads ANQGSEA. CDR3 size: 14 residues. The CDR3 DNA reads as TGCAGCGTTGAAGTTCAGGGGACAGGGGGCGAGCAGTACTTC. Its protein is CSVEVQGTGGEQYF.

The chain combines TRBV18 with TRBJ1-1, with D hard to call. The CDR3 contains 14 residues. Trimming removed 2 bases from V and 0 bases from J, with 7 bases in between. Germline CDR1 reads KGHSH; CDR2 reads LQKENI. For the CDR3, the DNA is TGTGCCAGCTCACCAGACCAGTTGAACACTGAAGCTTTCTTT. Amino acid sequence: CASSPDQLNTEAFF.

V and J are TRBV2 and TRBJ2-6; unclear D gene. The CDR3 sequence is 14 residues long. Germline values: CDR1 SNHLY, CDR2 FYNNEI. Between the trimmed V and J ends, which lost 3 bases and 0 bases, there was a span of 3 bases. DNA of the CDR3: TGTGCCAGCAGTGACGGCTCTGGGGCCAACGTCCTGACTTTC. It encodes CASSDGSGANVLTF.

The chain has TRBV7-9 and TRBJ1-2; D remains unclear. Germline V CDR1 and CDR2: SEHNR, FQNEAQ (reference sequence). Between the trimmed V and J ends, which lost 2 bases and 4 bases, there was a span of 14 bases. The CDR3 runs 15 residues. The CDR3 protein is CASSLPRGASYGYTF. The CDR3 DNA reads TGTGCCAGCAGCTTACCCCGGGGAGCAAGCTATGGCTACACCTTC.

The chain joins TRBV27 to TRBJ1-4; D remains ambiguous. V was trimmed by 3 bases and J by 5 bases, leaving 10 bases between them. This CDR3 comprises 14 residues. Germline V gene lookup returns CDR1 MNHEY and CDR2 SMNVEV (reference sequence). CDR3 amino acids: CASSLGGFNEKLFF. The DNA for the CDR3 is TGTGCCAGCAGTTTGGGAGGGTTCAATGAAAAACTGTTTTTT.

Note on this clone: Other DNA sequences in the same sample also yield this CDR3. J is TRBJ2-6 and V is TRBV28; D unclear. Germline V CDR1 and CDR2: MDHEN, SYDVKM. V lost 3 bases to trimming and J lost 0 bases, with 6 bases between them. This CDR3 contains 15 residues. CDR3 loop: CASSLTASGANVLTF. In DNA form, the CDR3 reads TGTGCCAGCAGTTTGACCGCCTCTGGGGCCAACGTCCTGACTTTC.

The J gene is TRBJ2-5, the V gene TRBV6-1, with 9 bases identical to TRBD1. This CDR3 comprises 14 residues. Germline CDR1 and CDR2: MNHNS and SASEGT. The V segment lost 6 bases and the J segment 4 bases; nucleotides outside the gene matches: 6. The CDR3 sequence: CASRHRGRTETQYF. The CDR3 bases are TGTGCCAGCAGGCACAGGGGGCGCACAGAGACCCAGTACTTC.

The chain has TRBV5-1 and TRBJ2-1; 9 positions match TRBD2. Trimming removed 4 bases from V and 6 bases from J; junction bases left unmatched: 8. The CDR3 has 15 residues. Germline CDR1 and CDR2: SGHRS and YFSETQ. Here the CDR3 reads CASSAGLAGSNEQFF. CDR3 coding DNA: TGCGCCAGCAGCGCGGGTCTAGCGGGATCCAATGAGCAGTTCTTC.

The CDR3 spells CASSFSTGTEAFF. Written as DNA, the CDR3 is TGTGCCAGTAGTTTTTCGACGGGCACTGAAGCTTTCTTT. The rearrangement uses TRBV19 and TRBJ1-1; D is unclear. Trimming left V 5 bases short and J 4 bases short, with 11 bases between. The CDR3 runs to 13 residues. From germline, CDR1 is LNHDA and CDR2 SQIVND (reference sequence).

As to this clone: Other DNA sequences in the sample encode the same CDR3. V gene TRBV9 combines with J gene TRBJ1-1; D is unclear. Trimming removed 3 bases from V and 1 base from J, with 10 bases in between. The V gene's germline CDR1 is SGDLS and CDR2 YYNGEE. The CDR3 length is 14 residues. The CDR3 sequence: CASSAQTGNTEAFF. CDR3 DNA: TGTGCCAGCAGCGCCCAAACGGGGAACACTGAAGCTTTCTTT.

The CDR3 is CASSSLAGGVNEQFF. For the CDR3, the DNA is TGTGCCAGCAGCTCCCTAGCGGGGGGCGTCAATGAGCAGTTCTTC. This chain connects TRBV11-1 to TRBJ2-1; 11 bases align to TRBD2. CDR1 is SGHAT, CDR2 FQDESV, per germline (reference sequence). This CDR3 has 15 amino acids. Trimming cost V 4 bases and J 6 bases; bases outside gene matches: 5. Based on the CDR3 plus reference TRBV11-1 and TRBJ2-1, the full variable domain is EAEVAQSPRYKITEKSQAVAFWCDPISGHATLYWYRQILGQGPELLVQFQDESVVDDSQLPKDRFSAERLKGVDSTLKIQPAELGDSAMYLCASSSLAGGVNEQFFGPGTRLTVL.

This rearrangement joins TRBV18 to TRBJ1-2; D uncertain. The germline gives CDR1 KGHSH, CDR2 LQKENI. This CDR3 has 11 amino acids. V lost 6 bases and J lost 4, with 6 bases in between. CDR3 protein: CASSLRYGYTF. The CDR3 nucleotides are TGTGCCAGCTCCCTTCGCTATGGCTACACCTTC. The whole variable domain, filled in from reference TRBV18 and TRBJ1-2, reads NAGVMQNPRHLVRRRGQEARLRCSPMKGHSHVYWYRQLPEEGLKFMVYLQKENIIDESGMPKERFSAEFPKEGPSILRIQQVVRGDSAAYFCASSLRYGYTFGSGTRLTVV.

The chain joins TRBV10-3 to TRBJ1-1; D gene unclear. Germline CDR1 is ENHRY and CDR2 is SYGVKD. This CDR3 has 15 amino acids. The germline V and J ends were trimmed by 3 bases and 1 base, with 12 bases remaining between them. The CDR3 nucleotides read TGTGCCATCAGTGAAATCCCGGGGTCGAACACTGAAGCTTTCTTT. This codes for CAISEIPGSNTEAFF.

The chain couples TRBV7-2 to TRBJ2-7; D is unclear. Germline V gene sequence: CDR1 SGHTA, CDR2 FQGNSA. The CDR3 has 11 residues. V was cut by 4 bases and J by 3 bases, with 4 bases left in between. Here the CDR3 DNA reads TGTGCCAGCAGCTCTCTCTACGAGCAGTACTTC. Translating it yields CASSSLYEQYF.

The V gene is TRBV7-2, the J gene TRBJ1-1; D possibly corresponds to TRBD1 (6 bases). The V end lost 5 bases, the J end lost 7 bases, and 17 bases lay between the germline ends. This CDR3 spans 14 amino acids. The V gene's germline CDR1 is SGHTA and CDR2 FQGNSA. The CDR3 DNA reads TGTGCCAGCAGCGTACAGGGTAGGGAGTTTGAAGCTTTCTTT. The encoded protein is CASSVQGREFEAFF.

The rearrangement joins TRBV11-2 to TRBJ1-2; D possibly corresponds to TRBD1 (6 bases). CDR1 is SGHAT and CDR2 is FQNNGV in the germline V gene. V was trimmed by 2 bases and J by 4 bases, leaving 17 bases between them. CDR3 length: 16 residues. The CDR3 here is CASSLRITQGIYGYTF. DNA of the CDR3: TGTGCCAGCAGCTTACGAATAACCCAGGGGATCTATGGCTACACCTTC.

This rearrangement joins TRBV11-2 to TRBJ2-3; 8 nucleotides line up with TRBD1. CDR1 and CDR2 from the germline V gene are SGHAT and FQNNGV. The length of the CDR3 is 13 residues. V gave up 5 bases and J gave up 4 bases; unmatched junction bases: 2. CDR3 amino acids: CASSQGAADTQYF. Here the CDR3 DNA reads TGTGCCAGCAGCCAGGGGGCGGCAGATACGCAGTATTTT.

V is TRBV30 and J is TRBJ2-6; D is undetermined. In germline, CDR1 is GTSNPN, CDR2 SVGIG (reference sequence). The CDR3 loop spans 14 amino acids. Trimming removed 3 bases at V and 1 base at J, with 7 bases between. The CDR3 spells CAWSLGSGANVLTF. The CDR3 DNA reads TGTGCCTGGAGCCTTGGGTCTGGGGCCAACGTCCTGACTTTC.

The V gene is TRBV2, the J gene TRBJ2-1; TRBD2 agrees at 8 bases. Germline-derived CDR1 and CDR2 are SNHLY and FYNNEI. J was trimmed by 10 bases and V by 6 bases; bases with no gene match: 14. CDR3 length: 15 residues. CDR3 protein: CASRGGTAGVREQFF. The DNA for the CDR3 is TGTGCCAGCAGGGGGGGAACAGCGGGAGTTAGAGAGCAGTTCTTC.

The chain has TRBV10-3 and TRBJ2-7; D gene ambiguous. The CDR3 has 14 amino acids. With 0 bases removed from V and 7 bases from J, the gap between germline ends came to 13 bases. CDR1 ENHRY and CDR2 SYGVKD come from the germline V gene. DNA for the CDR3: TGTGCCATCAGTGAGTCCGGCTCCCCGGCTGAGCAGTACTTC. Translating gives CAISESGSPAEQYF.

The DNA of the CDR3 is TGTGCCAGCTCACCACCGGCCTTAAGGGAGACCCAGTACTTC. It specifies CASSPPALRETQYF. The rearrangement joins TRBV18 to TRBJ2-5, with unresolved D. V dropped 0 bases and J dropped 5 bases, with 10 bases sitting between them. Germline CDR1 is KGHSH and CDR2 is LQKENI. This CDR3 region has 14 residues.

This clone was observed a single time. The V call is TRBV5-4, the J call TRBJ2-7; 8 bases match TRBD1. The CDR3 consists of 16 residues. Trimming took 4 bases from V and 1 from J; bases not matched to a gene: 10. Germline CDR1 reads SGHNT; CDR2 reads YYREEE (reference sequence). Here the CDR3 DNA reads TGTGCCAGCAGCCCCGGGGGTGGACAGGGTTCCTACGAGCAGTACTTC. Translation: CASSPGGGQGSYEQYF.

The chain is built from TRBV5-1 and TRBJ2-2, with D uncertain. Trimming took off 4 bases at V and 2 bases at J, with 9 bases between the two ends. The CDR3 sequence is 14 residues long. Germline CDR1 reads SGHRS; CDR2 reads YFSETQ. The CDR3 DNA follows: TGCGCCAGCAGCCGGACCACCAACACCGGGGAGCTGTTTTTT. It is translated as CASSRTTNTGELFF.

CDR3 bases: TGTGCCAGCTCACCACAGGGTACGGCGTACAATGAGCAGTTCTTC. It translates to CASSPQGTAYNEQFF. This chain links TRBV18 with TRBJ2-1; D remains unclear. Between the trimmed V and J ends, which lost 1 base and 4 bases, there was a span of 11 bases. The CDR3 covers 15 residues. Germline values: CDR1 KGHSH, CDR2 LQKENI. Variable domain in full (rest from reference TRBV18 and TRBJ2-1): NAGVMQNPRHLVRRRGQEARLRCSPMKGHSHVYWYRQLPEEGLKFMVYLQKENIIDESGMPKERFSAEFPKEGPSILRIQQVVRGDSAAYFCASSPQGTAYNEQFFGPGTRLTVL.